One and the same sample provided the 24 T cell receptor beta chains below, sequenced in a study of shared clonotypes between healthy human individuals. TCRdb keeps only in-frame clones here, not all; method: immunoSEQ multiplex PCR. Of around 510,000 clones detected, 90% to 97% appear once; the ten largest clones hold about 0.067%. Sequences were obtained from naive CD4+ T cells sorted from blood. Subset noted: CD45RA+ positively selected. All receptors derive from a woman aged 25 to 39 in good health.

Here the CDR3 reads CASSLTRAHEQYF. The CDR3, as DNA: TGTGCCAGCAGCTTAACCAGGGCCCACGAGCAGTACTTC. The chain joins TRBV7-9 to TRBJ2-7; D might be TRBD1 (5 bases). From germline, CDR1 is SEHNR and CDR2 FQNEAQ (reference sequence). CDR3 size: 13 residues. V dropped 2 bases and J dropped 5 bases, with 10 bases sitting between them.

The chain couples TRBV28 to TRBJ2-5, with 10 bases identical to TRBD2. The J call may be incorrect, as the DNA end agrees better with TRBJ2-7. CDR3 length: 20 amino acids. CDR1 is MDHEN, CDR2 SYDVKM, per germline. The CDR3 DNA reads as TGTGCCAGCAGTGGAACCACAGGGAGTTGGACTAGCGGTGACTCCTACGAGCAGTACTTC. Amino acids: CASSGTTGSWTSGDSYEQYF.

J is TRBJ2-7 and V is TRBV29-1, with D possibly being TRBD1 (5 bases). In germline, CDR1 is SQVTM, CDR2 ANQGSEA. Trimming stripped 6 bases from V and 2 bases from J, with 20 bases between. The CDR3 loop spans 15 amino acids. CDR3 sequence (DNA): TGCAGCGTGACCCCCCAGGGTTCCTTTCCCTACGAGCAGTACTTC. Amino acid sequence: CSVTPQGSFPYEQYF.

This chain joins TRBV7-9 and TRBJ2-7, with TRBD2 as a possible D gene (5 bases). With 4 bases removed from V and 4 bases from J, the gap between germline ends came to 14 bases. The V gene's germline CDR1 is SEHNR and CDR2 FQNEAQ (reference sequence). This CDR3 has 14 residues. This CDR3 is CASSYIGSLYEQYF. The CDR3 DNA reads as TGTGCCAGCAGCTATATAGGGAGTCTTTACGAGCAGTACTTC.

The chain links TRBV19 to TRBJ2-7; D perhaps matches TRBD2 (5 bases). CDR1 is LNHDA and CDR2 is SQIVND in the germline V gene (reference sequence). V lost 5 bases and J lost 4, with 21 bases in between. The CDR3 extends over 16 amino acids. CDR3 protein: CASSRGGSPRVYEQYF. The CDR3 DNA follows: TGTGCCAGTAGTCGGGGTGGGAGCCCTCGGGTATACGAGCAGTACTTC.

V usage is TRBV14 and J usage is TRBJ2-2, with D possibly matching TRBD1 (6 bases). The V and J ends lost 3 bases and 2 bases respectively, with 7 bases between them. The CDR3 totals 14 residues. Germline V gene data show CDR1 as SGHDN and CDR2 as FVKESK. The CDR3 here is CASSQDSNTGELFF. The DNA of the CDR3 is TGTGCCAGCAGCCAGGACAGTAACACCGGGGAGCTGTTTTTT.

This chain connects TRBV28 to TRBJ2-7; TRBD1 is a possible D gene (5 bases). Trimming removed 4 bases from V and 6 bases from J, with 13 bases in between. Germline V gives CDR1 MDHEN, CDR2 SYDVKM. The CDR3 has 13 residues. The CDR3 sequence: CASSSTVTFEQYF. CDR3 DNA: TGTGCCAGCAGTTCGACAGTAACCTTCGAGCAGTACTTC.

V is TRBV5-1 and J is TRBJ1-4; TRBD1 might be the D (6 bases). Trimming took 4 bases from V and 0 from J, leaving 13 bases between them. This CDR3 has 16 residues. CDR1 is SGHRS, CDR2 YFSETQ, per germline. CDR3 nucleotide sequence: TGCGCCAGCAGCCCCGGGACACAAGCAACTAATGAAAAACTGTTTTTT. This sequence encodes CASSPGTQATNEKLFF.

The genes are TRBV5-6 and TRBJ2-2; D tentatively fits TRBD1 or TRBD2 (6 bases each). CDR1 and CDR2 from the germline V gene are SGHDT and YYEEEE. Trimming took off 3 bases at V and 6 bases at J, with 18 bases between the two ends. The CDR3 is made up of 16 amino acids. The DNA of the CDR3 is TGTGCCAGCAGCTCCTACTCGGGGGCGTACGCCGGGGAGCTGTTTTTT. It encodes CASSSYSGAYAGELFF.

The rearrangement uses TRBV7-9 and TRBJ2-2; 7 bases line up with TRBD1. This CDR3 spans 16 amino acids. Germline loops: CDR1 SEHNR, CDR2 FQNEAQ (reference sequence). V shed 3 bases and J 7 bases; nucleotides not matched to a gene: 11. CDR3 sequence: CASSFVQYRGDGELFF. The CDR3 nucleotides are TGTGCCAGCAGCTTCGTACAGTACAGGGGCGACGGGGAGCTGTTTTTT.

This rearrangement joins TRBV5-1 to TRBJ2-3, with no clear D. The CDR3 has 15 amino acids. Trimming took 0 bases from V and 0 from J, leaving 8 bases between them. Germline assignment: CDR1 SGHRS and CDR2 YFSETQ. The CDR3 region is CASSLAVTSTDTQYF. CDR3 in DNA: TGCGCCAGCAGCTTGGCAGTAACTAGCACAGATACGCAGTATTTT. The full variable domain, with the rest looked up from reference TRBV5-1 and TRBJ2-3, is KAGVTQTPRYLIKTRGQQVTLSCSPISGHRSVSWYQQTPGQGLQFLFEYFSETQRNKGNFPGRFSGRQFSNSRSEMNVSTLELGDSALYLCASSLAVTSTDTQYFGPGTRLTVL.

This chain connects TRBV18 to TRBJ1-3, with 7 bases matching TRBD1. The CDR3 is 16 residues long. Germline trimming cut 3 bases from V and 2 bases from J; bases unmatched to any gene: 7. Germline-derived CDR1 and CDR2 are KGHSH and LQKENI. CDR3 in amino acids: CASSPKQGKAGNTIYF. In DNA form, the CDR3 reads TGTGCCAGCTCACCGAAACAGGGGAAAGCTGGAAACACCATATATTTT. Full variable domain (missing parts from reference TRBV18 and TRBJ1-3): NAGVMQNPRHLVRRRGQEARLRCSPMKGHSHVYWYRQLPEEGLKFMVYLQKENIIDESGMPKERFSAEFPKEGPSILRIQQVVRGDSAAYFCASSPKQGKAGNTIYFGEGSWLTVV.

The chain employs TRBV11-2 and TRBJ2-7; 14 bases match TRBD2. CDR1 and CDR2 from the germline V gene are SGHAT and FQNNGV. This CDR3 has 17 residues. Trimming removed 5 bases from V and 4 bases from J; junction bases left unmatched: 10. The CDR3 protein is CASSPTGTSGSRYEQYF. DNA of the CDR3: TGTGCCAGCAGCCCGACCGGGACTAGCGGGAGTCGGTACGAGCAGTACTTC.

V and J are TRBV15 and TRBJ1-1; a possible D gene is TRBD1 (5 bases). V lost 0 bases to trimming and J lost 7 bases, with 9 bases between them. The CDR3 extends over 13 amino acids. The germline V gene has CDR1 LNHNV and CDR2 YYDKDF (reference sequence). CDR3 DNA: TGTGCCACCAGCAGAGATCGGGGGGATGAAGCTTTCTTT. Encoded protein: CATSRDRGDEAFF.

The rearrangement uses TRBV4-1 and TRBJ1-2, with no clear D. The CDR3 covers 12 residues. Trimming stripped 0 bases from V and 10 bases from J, with 9 bases between. Per the germline V gene, CDR1 is MGHRA and CDR2 is YSYEKL. The CDR3 sequence is CASSQDERAYTF. The DNA for the CDR3 is TGCGCCAGCAGCCAAGACGAGAGGGCCTACACCTTC.

This rearrangement joins TRBV19 to TRBJ2-7, with TRBD2 matching over 9 bases. CDR1 and CDR2 (germline): LNHDA, SQIVND (reference sequence). The CDR3 runs to 19 residues. After removal of 1 base from V and 4 bases from J, the junction contained 17 bases not matched to a gene. The CDR3 protein is CASSIAPTYAGGPRYEQYF. As DNA, the CDR3 is TGTGCCAGTAGTATAGCGCCGACGTATGCGGGAGGGCCGAGGTACGAGCAGTACTTC.

This rearrangement joins TRBV12-5 to TRBJ2-5; tentative D call: TRBD2 (7 bases). There are 15 residues in the CDR3. CDR1 and CDR2 (germline): LGHNT, FRNRAP. Trimming pared 6 bases from V and 1 base from J, leaving 15 bases between. In DNA form, the CDR3 reads TGTGCTAGTGGCCTGGGGGGGCTGGGCCAAGAGACCCAGTACTTC. Amino acids: CASGLGGLGQETQYF.

The CDR3 loop is CASSRDMNTGELFF. DNA for the CDR3: TGTGCCAGCAGCCGCGACATGAACACCGGGGAGCTGTTTTTT. The chain carries TRBV14 and TRBJ2-2; D is ambiguous. CDR1 SGHDN and CDR2 FVKESK come from the germline V gene. The CDR3 loop spans 14 amino acids. V lost 4 bases, J lost 1 base, and 7 bases lay in between.

This clone has only one observation. V gene TRBV4-2 combines with J gene TRBJ2-5; perhaps TRBD2 as D (6 bases). The J call may be incorrect, as the DNA end agrees better with TRBJ2-7. CDR1 is LGHNA and CDR2 is YNFKEQ in the germline V gene. This CDR3 region has 12 residues. The CDR3 region has the DNA TGTGCCAGCAGCCAGGACTATTACGAGCAGTACTTC. Amino acids: CASSQDYYEQYF.

The rearrangement joins TRBV5-1 to TRBJ2-1; 8 bases match TRBD2. CDR3 length equals 15 residues. Germline CDR1 and CDR2: SGHRS and YFSETQ. With 4 bases clipped from V and 7 bases from J, the junction kept 10 bases outside the gene matches. CDR3 nucleotide sequence: TGCGCCAGCAGCCCCATACGGGGACTAGTGAATGAGCAGTTCTTC. This gives the protein CASSPIRGLVNEQFF.

The rearrangement joins TRBV28 to TRBJ1-2; D unresolved. The CDR3 is made up of 12 amino acids. V dropped 3 bases and J dropped 5 bases, with 7 bases sitting between them. CDR1 is MDHEN, CDR2 SYDVKM, per germline. CDR3 amino acids: CASSLELYGYTF. CDR3 nucleotide sequence: TGTGCCAGCAGTTTGGAGCTTTATGGCTACACCTTC.

The CDR3 loop is CASSPGTSGRAYEQYF. The CDR3 DNA is TGTGCCAGCAGCCCTGGGACTAGCGGGAGGGCCTACGAGCAGTACTTC. This chain uses TRBV27 with TRBJ2-7; 16 positions agree with TRBD2. J was trimmed by 2 bases and V by 6 bases; bases with no gene match: 4. The CDR3 spans 16 residues. Germline V gene lookup returns CDR1 MNHEY and CDR2 SMNVEV (reference sequence).

The V gene is TRBV11-2, the J gene TRBJ1-2; TRBD1 matches 7 bases. The CDR3 length is 17 residues. Unmatched junction bases numbered 15, after V lost 5 bases and J lost 3 bases. Germline V lookup: CDR1 SGHAT, CDR2 FQNNGV. In DNA form, the CDR3 reads TGTGCCAGCAGCCACGACAGGGCAGTGGGTTTGTACTATGGCTACACCTTC. Translation: CASSHDRAVGLYYGYTF.

CDR3 DNA: TGCAGTGCTAGAGGAAGGAGTGGCTACACCTTC. It translates to CSARGRSGYTF. This sequence joins TRBV20-1 and TRBJ1-2; D not resolved. Germline lookup yields CDR1 DFQATT and CDR2 SNEGSKA (reference sequence). This CDR3 contains 11 residues. Trimming shortened V by 1 base and J by 7 bases, and 7 bases separated the two germline ends.